These 20 T cell receptor beta chains were all obtained from the same sample, sequenced in a study of blood T cell repertoires in COVID-19. Method: immunoSEQ multiplex PCR; TCRdb's copy keeps in-frame clones and lacks some. The sample has about 250,000 clones, nearly 85% seen once. Sequencing was done on a sample of peripheral blood. The receptors shown here come from a human donor in a cohort sampled during active COVID-19.

This clone came up many times. The rearrangement links TRBV7-2 to TRBJ1-4, with D tentatively TRBD1 (6 bases). The V end was cut by 5 bases, the J end by 3 bases, with 13 bases between. The germline V gene has CDR1 SGHTA and CDR2 FQGNSA. The CDR3 contains 15 residues. CDR3 DNA sequence: TGTGCCAGCAGCCCCGGTGCAGGGGCTAATGAAAAACTGTTTTTT. Translated, it gives CASSPGAGANEKLFF.

This chain joins TRBV11-2 and TRBJ1-2; perhaps TRBD1 as D (6 bases). This CDR3 comprises 16 residues. The germline V and J ends were trimmed by 0 bases and 6 bases, with 17 bases remaining between them. CDR1 is SGHAT and CDR2 is FQNNGV in the germline V gene. This chain's CDR3 is CASSLDSTGPGDGYTF. DNA for the CDR3: TGTGCCAGCAGCTTAGATTCGACAGGTCCTGGAGATGGCTACACCTTC.

V usage is TRBV6-5 and J usage is TRBJ1-2, with 9 bases fitting TRBD1. V was pared by 6 bases and J by 4 bases, with 6 bases of the junction left unmatched. This CDR3 has 14 amino acids. Germline V CDR1 and CDR2: MNHEY, SVGAGI. This CDR3 is CASRGQGSGYGYTF. The CDR3 DNA reads as TGTGCCAGCAGGGGACAGGGTTCTGGCTATGGCTACACCTTC.

The V gene is TRBV5-6, the J gene TRBJ2-5, with TRBD1 as a possible D gene (6 bases). CDR1 SGHDT and CDR2 YYEEEE come from the germline V gene. Trimming removed 5 bases from V and 0 bases from J, with 8 bases in between. The CDR3 length is 13 residues. CDR3: CASSRTDQETQYF. For the CDR3, the DNA is TGTGCCAGCAGTCGGACAGACCAAGAGACCCAGTACTTC.

The rearrangement uses TRBV28 and TRBJ2-3; 8 bases agree with TRBD2. The CDR3 has 15 residues. Germline V gene data show CDR1 as MDHEN and CDR2 as SYDVKM. V was pared by 5 bases and J by 1 base, with 5 bases of the junction left unmatched. DNA for the CDR3: TGTGCCAGCAGTGCCCCAGCGGGGGGCACAGATACGCAGTATTTT. This translates into CASSAPAGGTDTQYF.

The gene calls are TRBV28 and TRBJ2-3; 9 bases agree with TRBD2. V lost 3 bases, J lost 0 bases, and 7 bases stayed unmatched. Germline values: CDR1 MDHEN, CDR2 SYDVKM. The CDR3 contains 17 residues. The CDR3 region has the DNA TGTGCCAGCAGTTTCCTAGCGGGGTTCCCTAGCACAGATACGCAGTATTTT. It yields the protein CASSFLAGFPSTDTQYF.

The rearrangement uses TRBV12-5 and TRBJ1-1, with D uncertain. Germline V gene sequence: CDR1 LGHNT, CDR2 FRNRAP. The CDR3 extends over 13 amino acids. Trimming stripped 3 bases from V and 11 bases from J, with 16 bases between. The CDR3 sequence is CASGLTLRERAFF. The CDR3 DNA reads as TGTGCTAGTGGTTTAACCCTTCGGGAGAGGGCTTTCTTT.

The CDR3 protein is CASSLTGAYNEQFF. In DNA, the CDR3 is TGCGCCAGCAGCTTGACAGGGGCCTACAATGAGCAGTTCTTC. The V and J genes are TRBV5-1 and TRBJ2-1; 7 nucleotides line up with TRBD1. Trimming cost V 1 base and J 2 bases; bases outside gene matches: 0. The CDR3 length is 14 residues. The germline gives CDR1 SGHRS, CDR2 YFSETQ.

This chain connects TRBV3-1 (or the pseudogene TRBV3-2) to TRBJ2-2; D perhaps matches TRBD2 (5 bases). V was shortened by 5 bases and J by 0 bases, with 7 bases between the two germline ends. Per germline, CDR1 LGHDT and CDR2 YNNKEL (reference sequence). This CDR3 comprises 14 residues. Here the CDR3 reads CASSGSANTGELFF. Here the CDR3 DNA reads TGTGCCAGCAGCGGGAGCGCGAACACCGGGGAGCTGTTTTTT.

The chain carries TRBV5-1 and TRBJ1-1; D is perhaps TRBD1 (5 bases). Per germline, CDR1 SGHRS and CDR2 YFSETQ. V shed 4 bases and J shed 1 base, with 11 bases lying between them. The CDR3 runs 14 residues. In DNA form, the CDR3 reads TGCGCCAGCAGCCTCGGACATGAGAACACTGAAGCTTTCTTT. Residues: CASSLGHENTEAFF.

The chain has TRBV3-1 (or the pseudogene TRBV3-2) and TRBJ1-1, with D possibly matching TRBD1 (6 bases). The germline V and J ends were trimmed by 5 bases and 7 bases, with 14 bases remaining between them. Germline assignment: CDR1 LGHDT and CDR2 YNNKEL (reference sequence). CDR3 length equals 13 residues. The CDR3 region has the DNA TGTGCCAGCAGCGTCACAGGGACAAATGAAGCTTTCTTT. This codes for CASSVTGTNEAFF.

CDR3 region: CASSNRETQYF. CDR3 DNA sequence: TGTGCCAGCAGCAACCGGGAGACCCAGTACTTC. The chain links TRBV7-9 to TRBJ2-5, with D unclear. The length of the CDR3 is 11 residues. V shed 5 bases and J shed 5 bases, with 6 bases lying between them. The germline CDR1 and CDR2 sequences are SEHNR and FQNEAQ (reference sequence).

This chain links TRBV28 with TRBJ2-5; D remains ambiguous. The CDR3 has 12 amino acids. The ends were cut back, 6 bases at V and 10 bases at J, with 15 bases in the middle. CDR1 is MDHEN and CDR2 is SYDVKM in the germline V gene. This CDR3 reads CASSQLLTGQYF. The CDR3 DNA is TGTGCCAGCAGCCAACTCCTCACGGGCCAGTACTTC.

V and J are TRBV28 and TRBJ2-2; a weak D match, TRBD2 (6 bases). The germline V and J ends were trimmed by 8 bases and 4 bases, with 20 bases remaining between them. In germline, CDR1 is MDHEN, CDR2 SYDVKM. The CDR3 loop spans 16 amino acids. In nucleotides, the CDR3 is TGTGCCAGCCGAAGACGTCTGGCGGGACCCACCGGGGAGCTGTTTTTT. Amino acids: CASRRRLAGPTGELFF.

V is TRBV10-3 and J is TRBJ2-2, with a possible D match to TRBD2 (6 bases). Trimming removed 8 bases from V and 1 base from J, with 11 bases in between. The germline CDR1 and CDR2 sequences are ENHRY and SYGVKD. This CDR3 comprises 14 residues. The CDR3 nucleotides read TGTGCCATCTCAGCTAGCGAGAACACCGGGGAGCTGTTTTTT. Residues: CAISASENTGELFF.

This clone was observed once. CDR3 protein: CASSDSRGDTQYF. DNA for the CDR3: TGTGCCAGCAGCGATTCCAGAGGGGATACGCAGTATTTT. This chain joins TRBV9 and TRBJ2-3; maybe TRBD2 (5 bases). This CDR3 spans 13 amino acids. Trimming pared 3 bases from V and 6 bases from J, leaving 11 bases between. Germline CDR1 reads SGDLS; CDR2 reads YYNGEE.

As DNA, the CDR3 is TGTGCCAGCAGTCCATATACAGGGGACGAGACCCAGTACTTC. It encodes CASSPYTGDETQYF. The rearrangement joins TRBV28 to TRBJ2-5, with 7 bases identical to TRBD1. Germline V CDR1 and CDR2: MDHEN, SYDVKM. This CDR3 is 14 amino acids long. V lost 5 bases and J lost 5; bases outside the gene matches: 8.

CDR3 nucleotides: TGTGCCAGCAGTCAGCGGATCCCAGAGACCCAGTACTTC. It is translated as CASSQRIPETQYF. The chain employs TRBV6-2 or TRBV6-3 and TRBJ2-5; D is possibly TRBD2 (5 bases). With 5 bases removed from V and 4 bases from J, the gap between germline ends came to 11 bases. The CDR3 spans 13 residues. Germline lookup yields CDR1 MNHEY and CDR2 SVGEGT.

The chain carries TRBV2 and TRBJ2-7; 10 positions match TRBD2. The length of the CDR3 is 14 residues. Germline CDR1 and CDR2: SNHLY and FYNNEI. Trimming took 4 bases from V and 7 from J; bases not matched to a gene: 7. The CDR3 DNA sequence: TGTGCCAGCAGTGGAGCGGGGGGGCCTGATGAGCAGTACTTC. This codes for CASSGAGGPDEQYF. Complete variable domain (other parts from reference TRBV2 and TRBJ2-7): EPEVTQTPSHQVTQMGQEVILRCVPISNHLYFYWYRQILGQKVEFLVSFYNNEISEKSEIFDDQFSVERPDGSNFTLKIRSTKLEDSAMYFCASSGAGGPDEQYFGPGTRLTVT.

The J gene is TRBJ1-2, the V gene TRBV19, with TRBD1 as a possible D gene (5 bases). This CDR3 has 11 amino acids. Trimming shortened V by 7 bases and J by 5 bases, and 8 bases separated the two germline ends. In germline, CDR1 is LNHDA, CDR2 SQIVND (reference sequence). The CDR3 nucleotides are TGTGCCAGTACAAAGGGGTATGGCTACACCTTC. Residues: CASTKGYGYTF.